The 24 T cell receptor beta chains below were found in one sample sequenced in a study of blood T cell repertoires in COVID-19. Some clones are missing from TCRdb's copy, which holds only in-frame ones; the method was immunoSEQ multiplex PCR. The sample holds about 230,000 clones; about 90% are singletons and the top ten take roughly a tenth. The specimen was PBMCs or T cells enriched from blood (not recorded which). The source is a man between 25 and 39 years old who had recovered from COVID-19.

This clone was detected only a few times. This chain connects TRBV19 to TRBJ1-5, with D maybe TRBD1 (5 bases). CDR3 length: 15 amino acids. Trimming cost V 4 bases and J 6 bases, with 16 bases left between them. From germline, CDR1 is LNHDA and CDR2 SQIVND (reference sequence). CDR3 in amino acids: CASSTQGILSQPQHF. CDR3 sequence (DNA): TGTGCCAGTAGTACGCAGGGAATTCTCAGTCAGCCCCAGCATTTT. Using reference TRBV19 and TRBJ1-5 for the parts outside the CDR3, the full variable domain is DGGITQSPKYLFRKEGQNVTLSCEQNLNHDAMYWYRQDPGQGLRLIYYSQIVNDFQKGDIAEGYSVSREKKESFPLTVTSAQKNPTAFYLCASSTQGILSQPQHFGDGTRLSIL.

V and J are TRBV3-1 (or the pseudogene TRBV3-2) and TRBJ2-2; 7 bases are a match to TRBD1. V lost 4 bases and J lost 3; bases outside the gene matches: 11. The CDR3 totals 17 residues. The germline gives CDR1 LGHDT, CDR2 YNNKEL (reference sequence). CDR3 coding DNA: TGTGCCAGCAGCCGCCTAAGTATGAGGGGGCACACCGGGGAGCTGTTTTTT. It encodes CASSRLSMRGHTGELFF.

The CDR3 region is CASSQVFRGQGVRAPLHF. The CDR3 DNA follows: TGTGCCAGCAGCCAAGTGTTCCGAGGACAGGGGGTTAGGGCACCCCTCCACTTT. This chain links TRBV4-2 with TRBJ1-6, with 10 bases fitting TRBD1. There are 18 residues in the CDR3. V was pared by 1 base and J by 11 bases, with 14 bases of the junction left unmatched. From germline, CDR1 is LGHNA and CDR2 YNFKEQ.

The chain uses TRBV10-3 and TRBJ1-2; 7 nucleotides align to TRBD1. The CDR3 loop spans 16 amino acids. Germline assignment: CDR1 ENHRY and CDR2 SYGVKD. Trimming cost V 2 bases and J 6 bases; bases outside gene matches: 12. The CDR3 bases are TGTGCCATCAGTGAGATTGTTGACAGGGAAGGTGATGGCTACACCTTC. Amino acid sequence: CAISEIVDREGDGYTF.

This clone has a single count. This rearrangement joins TRBV6-8 to TRBJ1-1; 8 bases agree with TRBD1. The CDR3 consists of 16 residues. Germline assignment: CDR1 MNHGY and CDR2 SAAAGT. V shed 0 bases and J 3 bases; nucleotides not matched to a gene: 6. The CDR3 sequence: CASSYSKTGGDTEAFF. The CDR3 coding sequence is TGTGCCAGCAGTTACTCGAAAACAGGGGGGGACACTGAAGCTTTCTTT.

The chain combines TRBV14 with TRBJ1-6; 9 bases fit TRBD1. The CDR3 has 15 amino acids. V shed 3 bases and J 9 bases; nucleotides not matched to a gene: 6. The germline gives CDR1 SGHDN, CDR2 FVKESK. The DNA for the CDR3 is TGTGCCAGCAGCCAGGGACAGGGTTATCGTTCACCCCTCCACTTT. This codes for CASSQGQGYRSPLHF. Full variable domain (outside the CDR3, taken from reference TRBV14 and TRBJ1-6): EAGVTQFPSHSVIEKGQTVTLRCDPISGHDNLYWYRRVMGKEIKFLLHFVKESKQDESGMPNNRFLAERTGGTYSTLKVQPAELEDSGVYFCASSQGQGYRSPLHFGNGTRLTVT.

V is TRBV5-5 and J is TRBJ1-3; D call uncertain. Germline loops: CDR1 SGHKS, CDR2 YYEKEE (reference sequence). Trimming took 4 bases from V and 1 from J, leaving 18 bases between them. CDR3 size: 17 residues. The CDR3 coding sequence is TGTGCCAGCAGCAGAATGACCACCTTCGGGTCTGGAAACACCATATATTTT. Amino acid sequence: CASSRMTTFGSGNTIYF.

The chain couples TRBV9 to TRBJ2-7; 8 bases align to TRBD2. This CDR3 comprises 15 residues. V shed 4 bases and J 0 bases; nucleotides not matched to a gene: 6. CDR1 is SGDLS and CDR2 is YYNGEE in the germline V gene. CDR3 loop: CASSPSGGRSYEQYF. The CDR3 DNA reads TGTGCCAGCAGCCCAAGCGGGGGCCGCTCCTACGAGCAGTACTTC. The variable domain in full, with the rest retrieved from reference TRBV9 and TRBJ2-7, is DSGVTQTPKHLITATGQRVTLRCSPRSGDLSVYWYQQSLDQGLQFLIQYYNGEERAKGNILERFSAQQFPDLHSELNLSSLELGDSALYFCASSPSGGRSYEQYFGPGTRLTVT.

The chain links TRBV2 to TRBJ1-4; 9 bases are a match to TRBD1. J was trimmed by 4 bases and V by 5 bases; bases with no gene match: 5. From germline, CDR1 is SNHLY and CDR2 FYNNEI. The CDR3 has 15 amino acids. The CDR3 region has the DNA TGTGCCAGCAGTTCGCAGGGACAGGGTAATGAAAAACTGTTTTTT. Protein: CASSSQGQGNEKLFF.

This clone is a singleton in its sample. The chain employs TRBV18 and TRBJ2-7, with 12 positions matching TRBD1. The CDR3 has 24 amino acids. Germline V lookup: CDR1 KGHSH, CDR2 LQKENI. Trimming removed 0 bases from V and 6 bases from J; junction bases left unmatched: 30. CDR3 sequence: CASSPPLLIPGQGAPGQRKGEQYF. The CDR3 nucleotides read TGTGCCAGCTCACCACCCCTTCTGATTCCGGGACAGGGGGCCCCGGGACAGAGGAAGGGCGAGCAGTACTTC.

Written as DNA, the CDR3 is TGTGCCAGTCTAAGAGAGGCGTCGAACACTGAAGCTTTCTTT. Translating it yields CASLREASNTEAFF. The chain recombines TRBV2 with TRBJ1-1; no definite D call. Trimming took 9 bases from V and 1 from J, leaving 15 bases between them. CDR1 is SNHLY, CDR2 FYNNEI, per germline. This CDR3 has 14 residues.

The rearrangement joins TRBV28 to TRBJ2-7; 7 bases line up with TRBD1. From germline, CDR1 is MDHEN and CDR2 SYDVKM. The CDR3 is made up of 14 amino acids. Trimming at V came to 7 bases and at J to 6 bases, leaving 12 bases not matched to a gene. CDR3: CASTLTGVPLEQYF. Here the CDR3 DNA reads TGTGCCAGCACCCTAACAGGGGTGCCACTCGAGCAGTACTTC.

The V and J genes are TRBV6-4 and TRBJ1-1, with 10 bases lining up with TRBD1. Germline assignment: CDR1 MRHNA and CDR2 SNTAGT. This CDR3 is 14 amino acids long. The V gene end was trimmed by 8 bases and the J gene end by 7 bases; junction bases not matched to a gene: 10. CDR3 amino acids: CASQSGTGESEAFF. As DNA, the CDR3 is TGTGCCAGCCAATCCGGGACAGGGGAGAGTGAAGCTTTCTTT.

The chain employs TRBV5-4 and TRBJ2-7; weak D call: TRBD2 (6 bases). The germline V gene has CDR1 SGHNT and CDR2 YYREEE (reference sequence). The ends were cut back, 4 bases at V and 3 bases at J, with 17 bases in the middle. The CDR3 is 15 residues long. The CDR3 here is CASSPPGGVRYEQYF. CDR3 DNA sequence: TGTGCCAGCAGCCCACCCGGGGGAGTACGCTACGAGCAGTACTTC.

The rearrangement uses TRBV5-6 and TRBJ1-5, with 7 bases lining up with TRBD1. Germline trimming cut 3 bases from V and 5 bases from J; bases unmatched to any gene: 2. In germline, CDR1 is SGHDT, CDR2 YYEEEE. The CDR3 totals 13 residues. CDR3 coding DNA: TGTGCCAGCAGCTACGGGACAGATCAGCCCCAGCATTTT. Amino acids: CASSYGTDQPQHF.

This chain links TRBV12-3 or TRBV12-4 with TRBJ1-2; tentatively, D is TRBD1 (5 bases). The length of the CDR3 is 13 residues. V lost 1 base and J 3 bases, leaving 6 bases between the germline ends. CDR3 nucleotides: TGTGCCAGCAGTTTAGGCAGGGACTATGGCTACACCTTC. Amino acid sequence: CASSLGRDYGYTF.

The chain joins TRBV28 to TRBJ2-3, with TRBD2 matching over 7 bases. Germline V gene sequence: CDR1 MDHEN, CDR2 SYDVKM. The CDR3 sequence is 17 residues long. The V segment lost 6 bases and the J segment 2 bases; nucleotides outside the gene matches: 14. CDR3 loop: CASSLAPAAGTTDTQYF. The CDR3 region has the DNA TGTGCCAGCAGCTTGGCCCCCGCAGCGGGAACCACAGATACGCAGTATTTT.

The rearrangement joins TRBV30 to TRBJ2-7; 8 bases align to TRBD2. V trimming: 2 bases; J trimming: 2 bases; junction bases outside the gene matches: 5. The V gene's germline CDR1 is GTSNPN and CDR2 SVGIG (reference sequence). The CDR3 is 14 amino acids. CDR3 in amino acids: CAWSWGLEAYEQYF. CDR3 nucleotide sequence: TGTGCCTGGAGTTGGGGACTAGAGGCCTACGAGCAGTACTTC. The whole variable domain, filled in from reference TRBV30 and TRBJ2-7, reads SQTIHQWPATLVQPVGSPLSLECTVEGTSNPNLYWYRQAAGRGLQLLFYSVGIGQISSEVPQNLSASRPQDRQFILSSKKLLLSDSGFYLCAWSWGLEAYEQYFGPGTRLTVT.

The J gene is TRBJ1-5, the V gene TRBV7-2, with TRBD1 identical over 8 bases. J was trimmed by 3 bases and V by 1 base; bases with no gene match: 5. The CDR3 contains 16 residues. The germline gives CDR1 SGHTA, CDR2 FQGNSA. The CDR3 sequence is CASSLDRTGYNQPQHF. The CDR3 DNA reads as TGTGCCAGCAGCTTAGATAGGACAGGGTACAATCAGCCCCAGCATTTT.

The CDR3 region has the DNA TGTGCCAGCAGTTTATATCGGAGCCACGAGCAGTACTTC. Translating gives CASSLYRSHEQYF. The V gene is TRBV27, the J gene TRBJ2-7; the D is unclear. CDR1 and CDR2 (germline): MNHEY, SMNVEV (reference sequence). The CDR3 length is 13 residues. V lost 1 base to trimming and J lost 5 bases, with 9 bases between them.

V gene TRBV4-1 combines with J gene TRBJ1-2, with D maybe TRBD1 (5 bases). CDR3 length equals 15 residues. CDR1 is MGHRA and CDR2 is YSYEKL in the germline V gene. V lost 3 bases and J lost 4, with 15 bases in between. The CDR3 here is CASSQVGRAVYGYTF. CDR3 DNA: TGCGCCAGCAGCCAGGTTGGCAGGGCCGTCTATGGCTACACCTTC.

The chain carries TRBV28 and TRBJ1-2; unclear D gene. Trimming pared 7 bases from V and 5 bases from J, leaving 8 bases between. This CDR3 spans 11 amino acids. The germline CDR1 and CDR2 sequences are MDHEN and SYDVKM. The CDR3 loop is CASKTEYGYTF. The CDR3 nucleotides read TGTGCCAGCAAGACGGAGTATGGCTACACCTTC.

This chain uses TRBV5-1 with TRBJ2-5, with 11 nucleotides matching TRBD2. Per germline, CDR1 SGHRS and CDR2 YFSETQ. This CDR3 spans 19 amino acids. Germline trimming cut 4 bases from V and 2 bases from J; bases unmatched to any gene: 16. The CDR3: CASSPRGASGGQGQETQYF. CDR3 coding DNA: TGCGCCAGCAGCCCCCGGGGGGCTAGCGGGGGGCAGGGGCAAGAGACCCAGTACTTC. The full variable domain, rest sourced from reference TRBV5-1 and TRBJ2-5, is KAGVTQTPRYLIKTRGQQVTLSCSPISGHRSVSWYQQTPGQGLQFLFEYFSETQRNKGNFPGRFSGRQFSNSRSEMNVSTLELGDSALYLCASSPRGASGGQGQETQYFGPGTRLLVL.

The CDR3 DNA reads TGTGCCAGCTCACCATTCGCGAGTGCCCACTCAACTAATGAAAAACTGTTTTTT. Translation: CASSPFASAHSTNEKLFF. The chain joins TRBV18 to TRBJ1-4, with no clear D. CDR3 length equals 18 residues. Trimming pared 2 bases from V and 0 bases from J, leaving 16 bases between. Germline values: CDR1 KGHSH, CDR2 LQKENI.